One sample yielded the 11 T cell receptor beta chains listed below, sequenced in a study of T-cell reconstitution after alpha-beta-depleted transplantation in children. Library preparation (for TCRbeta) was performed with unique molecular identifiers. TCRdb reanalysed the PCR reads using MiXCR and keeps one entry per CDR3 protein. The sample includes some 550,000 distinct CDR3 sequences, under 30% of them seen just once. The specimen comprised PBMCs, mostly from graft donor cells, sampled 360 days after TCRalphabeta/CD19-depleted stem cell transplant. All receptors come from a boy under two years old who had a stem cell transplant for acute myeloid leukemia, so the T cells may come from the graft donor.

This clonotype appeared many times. The CDR3 DNA reads as TGTGCCAGCAGCCCCACCACTAGCGCGAGCTCCTACGAGCAGTACGTC. Translation gives CASSPTTSASSYEQYV. The rearrangement links TRBV7-9 to TRBJ2-7; TRBD2 aligns across 7 bases. V was clipped by 5 bases and J by 0 bases; unmatched bases: 10. The CDR3 contains 16 residues. Germline V CDR1 and CDR2: SEHNR, FQNEAQ (reference sequence).

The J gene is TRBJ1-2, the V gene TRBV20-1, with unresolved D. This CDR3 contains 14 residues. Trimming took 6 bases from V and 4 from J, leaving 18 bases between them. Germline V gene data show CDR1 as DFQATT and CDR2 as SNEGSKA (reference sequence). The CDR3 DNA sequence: TGCAGTGCCGTGACCGGAAAAGGTGGCTATGGCTACACCTTC. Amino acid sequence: CSAVTGKGGYGYTF.

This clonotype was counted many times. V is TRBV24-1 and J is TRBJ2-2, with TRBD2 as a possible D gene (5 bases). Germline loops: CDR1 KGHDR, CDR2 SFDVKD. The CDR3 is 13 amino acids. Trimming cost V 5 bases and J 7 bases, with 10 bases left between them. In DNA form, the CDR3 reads TGTGCCACCAGTGTTGGAGGTATCGGGGAGCTGTTTTTT. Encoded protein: CATSVGGIGELFF.

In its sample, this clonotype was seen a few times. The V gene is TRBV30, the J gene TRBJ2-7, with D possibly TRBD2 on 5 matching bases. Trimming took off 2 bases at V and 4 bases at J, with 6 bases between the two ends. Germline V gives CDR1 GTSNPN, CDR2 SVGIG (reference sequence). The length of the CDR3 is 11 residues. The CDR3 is CAWSPGYEQYF. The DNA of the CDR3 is TGTGCCTGGAGTCCGGGGTACGAGCAGTACTTC.

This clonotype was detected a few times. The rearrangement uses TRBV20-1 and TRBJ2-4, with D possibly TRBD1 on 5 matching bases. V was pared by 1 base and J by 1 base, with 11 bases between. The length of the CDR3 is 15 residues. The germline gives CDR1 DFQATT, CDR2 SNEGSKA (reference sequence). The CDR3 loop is CSARGQPEAKNIQYF. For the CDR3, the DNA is TGCAGTGCTAGAGGACAGCCCGAGGCCAAAAACATTCAGTACTTC.

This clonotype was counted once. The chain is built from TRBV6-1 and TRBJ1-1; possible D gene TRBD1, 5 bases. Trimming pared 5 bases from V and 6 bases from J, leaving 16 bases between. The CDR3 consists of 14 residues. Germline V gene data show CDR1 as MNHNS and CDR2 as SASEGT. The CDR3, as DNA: TGTGCCAGCAGTCGATCCCCGGGGGGTCCTGAAGCTTTCTTT. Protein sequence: CASSRSPGGPEAFF.

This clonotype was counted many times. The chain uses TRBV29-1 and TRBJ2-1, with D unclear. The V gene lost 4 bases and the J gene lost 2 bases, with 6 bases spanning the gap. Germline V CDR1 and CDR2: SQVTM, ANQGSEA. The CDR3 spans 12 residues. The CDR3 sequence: CSVVGTYNEQFF. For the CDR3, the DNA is TGCAGCGTTGTGGGCACCTACAATGAGCAGTTCTTC.

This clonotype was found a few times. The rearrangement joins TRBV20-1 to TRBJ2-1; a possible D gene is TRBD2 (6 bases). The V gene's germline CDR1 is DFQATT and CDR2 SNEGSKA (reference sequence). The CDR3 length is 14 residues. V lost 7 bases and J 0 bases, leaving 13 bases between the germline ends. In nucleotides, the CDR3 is TGCAGTGTCAGGGAGGTAGCCTCCTACAATGAGCAGTTCTTC. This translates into CSVREVASYNEQFF.

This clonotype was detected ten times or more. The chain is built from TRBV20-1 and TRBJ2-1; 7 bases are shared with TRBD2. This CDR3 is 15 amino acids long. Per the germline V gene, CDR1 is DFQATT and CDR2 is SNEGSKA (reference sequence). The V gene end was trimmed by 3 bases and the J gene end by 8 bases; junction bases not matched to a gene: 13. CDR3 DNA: TGCAGTGCTAGGTTAGCGGGTGGTGATAAGGATGAGCAGTTCTTC. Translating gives CSARLAGGDKDEQFF.

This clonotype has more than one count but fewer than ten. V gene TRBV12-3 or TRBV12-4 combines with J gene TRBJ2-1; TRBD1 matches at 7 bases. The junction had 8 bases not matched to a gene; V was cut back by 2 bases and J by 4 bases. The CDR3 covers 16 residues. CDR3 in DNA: TGTGCCAGCAGTTTATTTCCAGGGACAGCATACAATGAGCAGTTCTTC. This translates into CASSLFPGTAYNEQFF.

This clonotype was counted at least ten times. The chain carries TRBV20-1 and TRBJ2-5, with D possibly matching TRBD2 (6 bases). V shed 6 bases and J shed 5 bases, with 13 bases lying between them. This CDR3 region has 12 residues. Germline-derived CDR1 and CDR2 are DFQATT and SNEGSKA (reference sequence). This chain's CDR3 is CSAKSGGETQYF. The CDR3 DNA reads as TGCAGTGCAAAGTCAGGAGGGGAGACCCAGTACTTC.